The present T cell receptor (beta chain) was sequenced within a study of cytomegalovirus exposure and HLA in healthy donors. Study-level results: The classifier reportedly diagnosed cytomegalovirus status with high sensitivity and specificity. Overall, 164 TCR beta chains were annotated as cytomegalovirus-associated. Most sequenced TCRs were rare (though some public TCRs occurred in many donors).

Remarks on this clone: Its antigen is still unknown.

The assay was immunoSEQ multiplex PCR, and TCRdb's table has in-frame clones only and misses some. The repertoire holds about 130,000 clones, with approximately 82% as singletons. Separate from the roughly 610-subject first cohort, the roughly 120-subject validation cohort was the one that the donors belonged to. The CDR3 is 15 residues long. CDR1 and CDR2 (germline): SGHTA, FQGTGA. Trimming cost V 4 bases and J 3 bases; bases outside gene matches: 9. The sample taken for sequencing was PBMCs. This clonotype originated in a man aged 30 to 45 in good health and CMV-seropositive. The chain employs TRBV7-3 and TRBJ2-7; 7 positions match TRBD2. The CDR3 protein is CASSYAGTNNYEQYF. CDR3 in DNA: TGTGCCAGCAGCTATGCCGGGACTAACAACTACGAGCAGTACTTC.